This T cell receptor beta chain came from a study of prognosis after radiotherapy for stage I lung cancer. This clonotype was seen at least ten times. Its antigen is as yet unknown. Broader study findings: Post-therapy Shannon entropy was lower in patients developing distant metastases following stereotactic body radiation therapy. Samples before stereotactic body radiation therapy had more unique TCR clones (median 10,088 versus 6,861).

Template was genomic DNA; TCR beta CDR3 amplified in two multiplex PCR rounds. Each TRBV and TRBJ gene had its own primer in the first PCR round. MiXCR, run by TCRdb on the multiplex PCR reads, gives a single entry per CDR3 protein. Among 20,000 to 30,000 distinct CDR3 sequences listed, about 34% were seen once. Germline V lookup: CDR1 MDHEN, CDR2 SYDVKM. Trimming pared 1 base from V and 1 base from J, leaving 3 bases between. The CDR3 sequence is 13 residues long. The genes are TRBV28 and TRBJ2-3; unclear D gene. This receptor was taken from a donor aged 50 or older with non-small cell lung cancer. Sequenced here: PBMCs, sampled before or after stereotactic body radiation therapy (not recorded which). CDR3 bases: TGTGCCAGCAGTTTATTTGGCACAGATACGCAGTATTTT. Its protein product is CASSLFGTDTQYF.